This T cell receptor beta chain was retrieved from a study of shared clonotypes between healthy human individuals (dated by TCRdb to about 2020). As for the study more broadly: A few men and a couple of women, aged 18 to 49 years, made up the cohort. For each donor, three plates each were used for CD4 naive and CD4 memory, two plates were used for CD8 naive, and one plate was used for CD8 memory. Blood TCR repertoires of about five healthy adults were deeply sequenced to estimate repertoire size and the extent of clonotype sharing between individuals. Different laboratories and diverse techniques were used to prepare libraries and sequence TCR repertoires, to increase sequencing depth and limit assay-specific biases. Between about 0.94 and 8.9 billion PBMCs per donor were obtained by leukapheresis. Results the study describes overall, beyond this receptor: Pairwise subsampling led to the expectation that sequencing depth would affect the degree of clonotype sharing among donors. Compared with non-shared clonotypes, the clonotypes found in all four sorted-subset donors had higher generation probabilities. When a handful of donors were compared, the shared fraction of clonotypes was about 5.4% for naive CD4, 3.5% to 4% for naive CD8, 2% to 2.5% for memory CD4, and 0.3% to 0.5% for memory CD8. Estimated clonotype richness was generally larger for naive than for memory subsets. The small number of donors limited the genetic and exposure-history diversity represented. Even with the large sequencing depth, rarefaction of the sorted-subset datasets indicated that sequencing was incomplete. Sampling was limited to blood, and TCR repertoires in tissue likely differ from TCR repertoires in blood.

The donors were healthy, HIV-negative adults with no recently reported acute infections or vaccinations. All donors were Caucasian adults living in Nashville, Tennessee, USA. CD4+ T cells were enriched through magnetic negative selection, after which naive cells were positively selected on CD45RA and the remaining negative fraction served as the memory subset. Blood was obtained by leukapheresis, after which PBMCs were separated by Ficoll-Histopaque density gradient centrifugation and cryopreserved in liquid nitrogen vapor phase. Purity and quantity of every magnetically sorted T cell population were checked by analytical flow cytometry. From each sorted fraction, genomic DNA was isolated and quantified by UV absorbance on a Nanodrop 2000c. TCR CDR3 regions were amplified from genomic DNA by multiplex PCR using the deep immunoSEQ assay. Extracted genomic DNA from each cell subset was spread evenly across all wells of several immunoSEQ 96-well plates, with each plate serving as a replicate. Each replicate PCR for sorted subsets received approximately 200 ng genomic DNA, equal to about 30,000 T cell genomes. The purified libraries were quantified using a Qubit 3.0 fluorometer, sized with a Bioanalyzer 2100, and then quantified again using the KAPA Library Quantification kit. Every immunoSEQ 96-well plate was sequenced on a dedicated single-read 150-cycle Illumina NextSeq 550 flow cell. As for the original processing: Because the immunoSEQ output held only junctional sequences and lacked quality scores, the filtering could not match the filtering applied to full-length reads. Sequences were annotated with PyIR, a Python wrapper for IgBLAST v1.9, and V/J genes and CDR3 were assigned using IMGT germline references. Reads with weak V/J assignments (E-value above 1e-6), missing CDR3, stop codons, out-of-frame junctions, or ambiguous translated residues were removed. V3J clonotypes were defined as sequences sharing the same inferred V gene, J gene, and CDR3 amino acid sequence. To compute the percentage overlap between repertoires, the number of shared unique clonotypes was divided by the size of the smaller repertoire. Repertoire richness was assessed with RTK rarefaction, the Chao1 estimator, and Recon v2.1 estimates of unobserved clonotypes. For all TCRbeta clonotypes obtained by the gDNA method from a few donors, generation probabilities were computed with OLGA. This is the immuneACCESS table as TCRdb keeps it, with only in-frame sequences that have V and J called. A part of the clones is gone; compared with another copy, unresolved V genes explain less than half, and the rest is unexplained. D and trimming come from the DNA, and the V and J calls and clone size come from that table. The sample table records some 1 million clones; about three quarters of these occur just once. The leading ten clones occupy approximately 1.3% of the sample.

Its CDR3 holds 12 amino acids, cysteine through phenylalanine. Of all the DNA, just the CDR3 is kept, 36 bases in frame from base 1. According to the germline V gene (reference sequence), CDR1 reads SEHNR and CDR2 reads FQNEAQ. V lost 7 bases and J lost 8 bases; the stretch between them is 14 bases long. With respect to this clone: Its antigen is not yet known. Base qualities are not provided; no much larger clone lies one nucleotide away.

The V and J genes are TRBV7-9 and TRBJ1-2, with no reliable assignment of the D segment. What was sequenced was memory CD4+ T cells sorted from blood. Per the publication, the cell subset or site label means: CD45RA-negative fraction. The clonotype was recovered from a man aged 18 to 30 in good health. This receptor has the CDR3 CASTRLDKGYTF. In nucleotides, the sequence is TGTGCCAGCACCCGACTTGATAAGGGCTACACCTTC.